Listed below are T cell receptor beta chains from one sample, sequenced in a study of cytomegalovirus exposure and HLA in healthy donors. The data were produced by immunoSEQ multiplex PCR, yet TCRdb's version contains in-frame clones alone and is incomplete. The sample's table shows 70,000 or so clones. The specimen sequenced was PBMCs. These receptors all stem from a man between 35 and 55 years old in good health and CMV-seronegative. Each CDR3 is given with its conserved first and last residue. D genes are given only for firm matches.

v_call: TRBV11-3
d_call: TRBD1
j_call: TRBJ2-1
cdr3_aa: CASSPRDRDNEQFF
cdr3_nt: TGTGCCAGCAGCCCCCGGGACAGGGACAATGAGCAGTTCTTC

v_call: TRBV30
d_call: TRBD1
j_call: TRBJ1-2
cdr3_aa: CAWVRDRGNYGYTF
cdr3_nt: TGTGCCTGGGTGCGGGACAGGGGAAACTATGGCTACACCTTC

v_call: TRBV23-1
d_call: TRBD1
j_call: TRBJ1-6
cdr3_aa: CASSQLGGLYNSPLHF
cdr3_nt: TGCGCCAGCAGTCAACTAGGGGGCCTCTATAATTCACCCCTCCACTTT

v_call: TRBV7-3
d_call: -
j_call: TRBJ2-1
cdr3_aa: CASSQRGSSYNEQFF
cdr3_nt: TGTGCCAGCAGCCAAAGGGGAAGCTCCTACAATGAGCAGTTCTTC

v_call: TRBV6-1
d_call: TRBD1
j_call: TRBJ1-4
cdr3_aa: CASSGYRGLREKLFF
cdr3_nt: TGTGCCAGCAGTGGTTACAGGGGGCTCAGGGAAAAACTGTTTTTT

v_call: TRBV5-5
d_call: -
j_call: TRBJ2-1
cdr3_aa: CASRSEISYNEQFF
cdr3_nt: TGTGCCAGCAGATCCGAGATATCCTACAATGAGCAGTTCTTC

v_call: TRBV11-2
d_call: TRBD2
j_call: TRBJ2-7
cdr3_aa: CASSSAVRTSANYEQYF
cdr3_nt: TGTGCCAGCAGCTCAGCGGTTAGGACTAGCGCTAATTACGAGCAGTACTTC

v_call: TRBV5-1
d_call: -
j_call: TRBJ2-7
cdr3_aa: CASSIGTPRSSYEQYF
cdr3_nt: TGCGCCAGCAGCATCGGGACTCCCAGGAGCTCCTACGAGCAGTACTTC

v_call: TRBV7-2
d_call: -
j_call: TRBJ1-2
cdr3_aa: CASSYGRGFLDGYTF
cdr3_nt: TGTGCCAGCAGCTACGGCCGGGGTTTCTTGGATGGCTACACCTTC

v_call: TRBV6-1
d_call: TRBD2
j_call: TRBJ2-7
cdr3_aa: CAIESSGGPQQYF
cdr3_nt: TGTGCCATCGAATCTAGCGGGGGGCCCCAGCAGTACTTC

v_call: TRBV30
d_call: TRBD1
j_call: TRBJ2-5
cdr3_aa: CAWRGGQGASQYF
cdr3_nt: TGTGCCTGGAGGGGAGGACAGGGGGCGTCCCAGTACTTC

v_call: TRBV6-5
d_call: -
j_call: TRBJ2-3
cdr3_aa: CASRVQGSTDTQYF
cdr3_nt: TGTGCCAGCAGAGTACAGGGCTCCACAGATACGCAGTATTTT

v_call: TRBV29-1
d_call: -
j_call: TRBJ2-5
cdr3_aa: CSVEDPYDAGETQYF
cdr3_nt: TGCAGCGTTGAAGACCCATATGACGCGGGAGAGACCCAGTACTTC